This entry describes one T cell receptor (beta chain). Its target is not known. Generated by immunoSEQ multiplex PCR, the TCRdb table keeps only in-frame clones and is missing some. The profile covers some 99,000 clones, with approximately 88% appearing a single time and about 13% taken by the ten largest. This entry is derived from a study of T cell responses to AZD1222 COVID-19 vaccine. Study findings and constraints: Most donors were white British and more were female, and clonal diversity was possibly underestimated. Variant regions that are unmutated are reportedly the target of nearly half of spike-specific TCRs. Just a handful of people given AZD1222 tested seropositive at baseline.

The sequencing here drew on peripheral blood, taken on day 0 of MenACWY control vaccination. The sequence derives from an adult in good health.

The CDR3 sequence: CASSQGARGNQPQHF. The CDR3 DNA reads TGTGCCAGCAGTCAGGGGGCGAGGGGCAATCAGCCCCAGCATTTT. The chain combines TRBV28 with TRBJ1-5; 8 bases line up with TRBD1. Unmatched junction bases numbered 5, after V lost 5 bases and J lost 2 bases. There are 15 residues in the CDR3. The germline CDR1 and CDR2 sequences are MDHEN and SYDVKM.